The source of this T cell receptor (beta chain) is a study of Ad26.COV2.S vaccination and SARS-CoV-2 variants. Notes on the study in general: Vaccinees reportedly had broad spike-specific CD8+ and CD4+ T cell responses. Analytic work on TCR breadth and depth might have understated the full extent of total T cell responses.

Indicated treatment: some 20 received Ad26.COV2.S at low or high dose, single or two shots; roughly five received placebo; per-sample allocation not given. Sampling took place 63 days after the first vaccine or placebo injection. In Boston, an adult donor aged 18-55 years took part. The CDR3 loop spans 15 amino acids. Germline V lookup: CDR1 SGHNT, CDR2 YYREEE (reference sequence). V shed 1 base and J 2 bases; nucleotides not matched to a gene: 5. Method: immunoSEQ multiplex PCR; TCRdb's copy keeps in-frame clones and lacks some. The repertoire holds around 450,000 clones, with nearly 90% as singletons. This clone occurred once. Its cognate antigen is unknown.

This sample comprised peripheral blood, obtained in a trial of Ad26.COV2.S vaccine versus placebo. This receptor was obtained from a person between 18 and 60 years old who received the Ad26.COV2.S COVID-19 vaccine or a placebo. The chain links TRBV5-4 to TRBJ2-5, with 7 bases that match TRBD1. CDR3 coding DNA: TGTGCCAGCAGCTTGACAGGGGTCACGCAAGAGACCCAGTACTTC. Protein product: CASSLTGVTQETQYF.